This T cell receptor (beta chain) stems from a study of vaccination and CD4 T cells after COVID-19. This CDR3 region has 15 residues. The germline gives CDR1 LGHNA, CDR2 YNFKEQ. Trimming pared 3 bases from V and 8 bases from J, leaving 19 bases between. Cultured CD4+ T-cell DNA underwent Oncomine TCR Beta short-read sequencing. TCRdb recomputed calls from the PCR reads with MiXCR, one row per CDR3 protein. The sample lists 15,000 or so distinct CDR3 sequences, 45% to 65% occurring once. The treatment is: approximately nine-day PBMC culture with coronavirus spike peptide pools or control peptides (ViraFEST assay). For this clonotype: The antigen is undetermined.

The source is a human donor with COVID-19. This specimen was cultured CD4+ T cells from blood, taken after SARS-CoV-2 vaccination. The genes are TRBV4-2 and TRBJ1-2; perhaps TRBD1 as D (6 bases). The CDR3 reads CASSQESTGALGYTF. CDR3 DNA sequence: TGTGCCAGCAGCCAGGAATCGACAGGCGCGCTGGGCTACACCTTC.